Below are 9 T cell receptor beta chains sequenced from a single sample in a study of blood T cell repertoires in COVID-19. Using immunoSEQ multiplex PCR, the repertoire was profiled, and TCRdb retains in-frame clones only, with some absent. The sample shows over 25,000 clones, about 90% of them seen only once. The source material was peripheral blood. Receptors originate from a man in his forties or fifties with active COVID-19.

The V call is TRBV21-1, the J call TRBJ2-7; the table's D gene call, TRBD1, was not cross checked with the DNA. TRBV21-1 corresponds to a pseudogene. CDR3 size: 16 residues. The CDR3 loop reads CASNSCRDRGPYEQYF. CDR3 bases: TGTGCCAGCAACTCGTGCCGGGACAGGGGGCCCTACGAGCAGTACTTC.

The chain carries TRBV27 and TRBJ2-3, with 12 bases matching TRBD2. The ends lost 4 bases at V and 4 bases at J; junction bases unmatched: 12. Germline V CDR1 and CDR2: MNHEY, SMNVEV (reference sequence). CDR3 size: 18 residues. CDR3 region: CASSSPRTSGTWADTQYF. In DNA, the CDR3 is TGTGCCAGCAGTTCCCCCCGGACTAGCGGGACCTGGGCAGATACGCAGTATTTT.

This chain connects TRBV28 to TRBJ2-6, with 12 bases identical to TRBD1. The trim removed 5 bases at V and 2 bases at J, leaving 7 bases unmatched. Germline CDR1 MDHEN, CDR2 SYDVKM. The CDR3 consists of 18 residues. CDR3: CASSEAGTGGAGANVLTF. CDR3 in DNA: TGTGCCAGCAGTGAGGCAGGGACAGGGGGCGCTGGGGCCAACGTCCTGACTTTC.

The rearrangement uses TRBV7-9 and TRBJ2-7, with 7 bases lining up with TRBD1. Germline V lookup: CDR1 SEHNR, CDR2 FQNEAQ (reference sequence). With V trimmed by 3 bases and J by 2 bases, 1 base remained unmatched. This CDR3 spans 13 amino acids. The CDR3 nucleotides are TGTGCCAGCAGCTTTGACAGGGCCTACGAGCAGTACTTC. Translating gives CASSFDRAYEQYF. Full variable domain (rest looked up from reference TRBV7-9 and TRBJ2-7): DTGVSQNPRHKITKRGQNVTFRCDPISEHNRLYWYRQTLGQGPEFLTYFQNEAQLEKSRLLSDRFSAERPKGSFSTLEIQRTEQGDSAMYLCASSFDRAYEQYFGPGTRLTVT.

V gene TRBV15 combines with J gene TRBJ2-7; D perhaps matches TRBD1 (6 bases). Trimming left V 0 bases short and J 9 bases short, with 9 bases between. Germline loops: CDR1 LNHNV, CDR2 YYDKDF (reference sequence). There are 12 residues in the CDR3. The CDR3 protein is CATSRDRGWQYF. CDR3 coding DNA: TGTGCCACCAGCAGAGATAGGGGGTGGCAGTACTTC.

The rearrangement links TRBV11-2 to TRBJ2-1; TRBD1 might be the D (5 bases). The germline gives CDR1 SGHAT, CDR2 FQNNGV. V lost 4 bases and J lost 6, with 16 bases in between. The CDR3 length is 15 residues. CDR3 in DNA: TGTGCCAGCAGCTCCCTACACCTCAGGGTCAATGAGCAGTTCTTC. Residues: CASSSLHLRVNEQFF.

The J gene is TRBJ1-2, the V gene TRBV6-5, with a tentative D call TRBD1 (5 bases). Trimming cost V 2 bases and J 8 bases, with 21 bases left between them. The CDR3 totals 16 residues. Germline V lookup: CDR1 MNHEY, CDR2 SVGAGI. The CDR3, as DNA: TGTGCCAGCAGTTACGAATCGGCCGGGGGTGGGTACGGCTACACCTTC. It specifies CASSYESAGGGYGYTF.

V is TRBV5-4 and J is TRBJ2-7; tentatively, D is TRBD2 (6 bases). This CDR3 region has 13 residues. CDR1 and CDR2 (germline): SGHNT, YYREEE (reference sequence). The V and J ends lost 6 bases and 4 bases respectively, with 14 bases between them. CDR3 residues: CASTVEGRYEQYF. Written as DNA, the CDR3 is TGTGCCAGCACGGTGGAGGGCCGGTACGAGCAGTACTTC.

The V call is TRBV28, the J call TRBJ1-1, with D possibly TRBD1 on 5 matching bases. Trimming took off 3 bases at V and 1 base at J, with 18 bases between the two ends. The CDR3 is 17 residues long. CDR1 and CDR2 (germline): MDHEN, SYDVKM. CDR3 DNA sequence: TGTGCCAGCAGTTTTTCGATGGGCGCAGGGCAGAACACTGAAGCTTTCTTT. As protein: CASSFSMGAGQNTEAFF.